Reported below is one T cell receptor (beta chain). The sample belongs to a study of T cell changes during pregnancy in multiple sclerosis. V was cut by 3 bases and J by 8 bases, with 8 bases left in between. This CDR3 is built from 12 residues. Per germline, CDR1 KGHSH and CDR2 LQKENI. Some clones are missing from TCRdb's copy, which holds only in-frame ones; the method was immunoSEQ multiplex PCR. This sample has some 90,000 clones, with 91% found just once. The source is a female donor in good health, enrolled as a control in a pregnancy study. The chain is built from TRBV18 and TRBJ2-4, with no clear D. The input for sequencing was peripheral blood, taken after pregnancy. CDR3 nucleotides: TGTGCCAGCTCACCCACCACTGACATTCAGTACTTC. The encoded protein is CASSPTTDIQYF.